What follows are 5 T cell receptor beta chains derived from one specimen sequenced in a study of T-cell memory formation after mild COVID-19. TCRdb fed the 5' RACE reads into MiXCR, producing one record per CDR3 protein. The repertoire has approximately 200,000 distinct CDR3 sequences, roughly 17% of them found once; the top ten carry approximately 2%. The sample taken for sequencing was PBMCs or a T cell subset sorted from them (not recorded which). Every receptor here comes from an adult woman who had mild COVID-19 (a few samples of this study predate the infection). Cell type and time point are not known.

The chain recombines TRBV4-2 with TRBJ2-1; TRBD2 aligns across 7 bases. V shed 8 bases and J 0 bases; nucleotides not matched to a gene: 16. This CDR3 spans 18 amino acids. Per germline, CDR1 LGHNA and CDR2 YNFKEQ. The CDR3 region has the DNA TGTGCCAGCCAACCCCTGACTAGCTGGGGGAGCTCCTACAATGAGCAGTTCTTC. Translation: CASQPLTSWGSSYNEQFF.

Remarks on this clonotype: A much more abundant neighbour one base away suggests this may be a read error. The chain has TRBV11-2 and TRBJ1-1, with D perhaps TRBD1 (5 bases). This CDR3 is built from 15 residues. The V gene's germline CDR1 is SGHAT and CDR2 FQNNGV. The CDR3: CAGSTETGTPGKAFF. DNA for the CDR3: TGTGCCGGCAGCACAGAAACCGGGACTCCTGGGAAAGCTTTCTTT. Supplemented by reference TRBV11-2 and TRBJ1-1, the full variable domain reads EAGVAQSPRYKIIEKRQSVAFWCNPISGHATLYWYQQILGQGPKLLIQFQNNGVVDDSQLPKDRFSAERLKGVDSTLKIQPAKLEDSAVYLCAGSTETGTPGKAFFGQGTRLTVV.

This clonotype has only a few counts. The V call is TRBV2, the J call TRBJ1-4; D gene uncertain. Germline CDR1 and CDR2: SNHLY and FYNNEI. The CDR3 length is 12 residues. Trimming pared 6 bases from V and 5 bases from J, leaving 7 bases between. The CDR3 spells CASRALNEKLFF. The DNA for the CDR3 is TGTGCCAGCAGGGCTTTGAATGAAAAACTGTTTTTT.

This chain connects TRBV5-1 to TRBJ1-4; a weak D match, TRBD1 (5 bases). Trimming took 3 bases from V and 3 from J, leaving 9 bases between them. The CDR3 consists of 14 residues. CDR1 is SGHRS and CDR2 is YFSETQ in the germline V gene. The CDR3 region is CASSSGRSNEKLFF. In DNA, the CDR3 is TGCGCCAGCAGCTCAGGGAGGTCTAATGAAAAACTGTTTTTT. The full variable domain, its missing parts supplied by reference TRBV5-1 and TRBJ1-4, is KAGVTQTPRYLIKTRGQQVTLSCSPISGHRSVSWYQQTPGQGLQFLFEYFSETQRNKGNFPGRFSGRQFSNSRSEMNVSTLELGDSALYLCASSSGRSNEKLFFGSGTQLSVL.

The rearrangement uses TRBV20-1 and TRBJ1-5, with 9 positions matching TRBD1. The germline V gene has CDR1 DFQATT and CDR2 SNEGSKA (reference sequence). CDR3 length: 14 amino acids. Trimming took 6 bases from V and 7 from J; bases not matched to a gene: 10. This chain's CDR3 is CSATRTGDRQPQHF. DNA for the CDR3: TGCAGTGCAACAAGGACAGGGGATAGGCAGCCCCAGCATTTT.